This T cell receptor beta chain was sequenced for a study of blood T cell repertoires in COVID-19. Looking at the study overall: Researchers got acute and convalescent COVID-19 samples from the United States, Italy and Spain. PBMCs, B-cell-depleted T cells, or T cells were the source of the cDNA or gDNA that made up the material.

V shed 5 bases and J 12 bases; nucleotides not matched to a gene: 7. The CDR3 has 13 residues. Germline CDR1 and CDR2: SGHVS and FQNEAQ. Here immunoSEQ multiplex PCR was the method, and the copy in TCRdb shows in-frame clones only, minus some. The sample lists about 260,000 clones, around 86% seen once, with around a tenth in the top ten. The source of this sequence is a man aged 35-49 years who had recovered from COVID-19. Sequenced material: peripheral blood. The chain has TRBV7-8 and TRBJ2-1; 10 nucleotides agree with TRBD2. The CDR3 DNA reads TGTGCCAGCAGCCGAATACTAGCGGGGCCGCAGTTCTTC. Amino acid sequence: CASSRILAGPQFF.